A selection of T cell receptor beta chains follows, all from one sample in a study of Ad26.COV2.S vaccination and SARS-CoV-2 variants. Here immunoSEQ multiplex PCR was the method, and the copy in TCRdb shows in-frame clones only, minus some. Of some 370,000 clones listed, 80% to 90% are singletons. The sequencing used peripheral blood, collected in a trial of Ad26.COV2.S vaccine versus placebo. These receptors were taken from a person aged 18-60 years who received the Ad26.COV2.S COVID-19 vaccine or a placebo. CDR3s leave out the opening cysteine and the closing phenylalanine or tryptophan. A D gene is named only where the DNA matches it firmly. A clone size is listed for some rows: how often the clone was seen (once, few, many), or a class if it is expanded.

D gene | J gene | V gene | clone size | CDR3 protein
. | TRBJ2-7 | TRBV2 | . | ASDHPETYEQY
. | TRBJ1-2 | TRBV5-1 | once | ASSLAPEGYYGYT
. | TRBJ2-1 | TRBV24-1 | . | ATSDLRREQF
. | TRBJ1-2 | TRBV29-1 | once | SGSEGNYGYT
. | TRBJ2-1 | TRBV2 | few | ASRPSALGGQF
TRBD2 | TRBJ2-7 | TRBV30 | . | ACPRTSSYEQY
. | TRBJ2-2 | TRBV5-4 | . | ASSFRTGELF
TRBD2 | TRBJ2-7 | TRBV7-2 | . | ASSLKPGGLLFSYEQY
. | TRBJ1-2 | TRBV13 | . | ASSSQGVGYGYT
. | TRBJ2-7 | TRBV6-5 | . | ASSYSVGNPYEQY
. | TRBJ2-7 | TRBV7-9 | . | ASSSTDGVYEQY
. | TRBJ1-1 | TRBV6-5 | . | ASRRAMGTEAF
TRBD1 | TRBJ1-2 | TRBV27 | . | ASSSPIPGQGGYT
TRBD2 | TRBJ2-7 | TRBV6-2/TRBV6-3 | . | ASSYSGGSSYEQY
TRBD2 | TRBJ2-5 | TRBV3-1/TRBV3-2 | . | ASSQAGLAGEETQY
. | TRBJ1-2 | TRBV7-8 | . | ASSLEVPDRGYT
. | TRBJ2-1 | TRBV5-6 | . | ASSRTDRNYNEQF
. | TRBJ1-2 | TRBV6-6 | . | ASSYTGTDLYGYT
. | TRBJ2-5 | TRBV7-9 | once | ASSRLLGTRQETQY
TRBD1 | TRBJ1-4 | TRBV27 | once | ASSLVQGVSGLF
. | TRBJ2-7 | TRBV27 | . | ASSWGGASYEQY
. | TRBJ1-1 | TRBV24-1 | . | ATSDPARAGGTEAF
. | TRBJ2-2 | TRBV20-1 | . | SASIGGVGTGELF
. | TRBJ1-1 | TRBV19 | . | ASSIFGEAF
. | TRBJ1-5 | TRBV6-5 | . | ASSYSGGSLDQPQH
. | TRBJ1-2 | TRBV10-3 | . | AISEWRAVAT
. | TRBJ1-2 | TRBV10-3 | . | AISERGANDGYT
. | TRBJ1-2 | TRBV27 | . | ASRAAGPFYGYT
. | TRBJ1-5 | TRBV19 | . | ASISGFNQPQH